The present entry profiles one TCR beta chain with its context. Per the original methods: Counts of nucleated cells, estimated from reference gene primer amplification, were obtained. The protocol was immunoSEQ multiplex PCR, while the TCRdb copy is restricted to in-frame clones and leaves out a portion. D and trimming come from the DNA, and the V and J calls and clone size come from that table. The data hold roughly 250,000 clones, with about 80% observed a single time. Germline loops: CDR1 SGHRS, CDR2 YFSETQ. This CDR3 is 14 amino acids long. Trimming left V 1 base short and J 4 bases short, with 12 bases between. This entry comes from a study of blood T cell repertoires in COVID-19. Study-wide background: COVID-19 samples, acute and convalescent, were from the United States, Italy and Spain. PBMCs, B-cell-depleted T cells, or T cells were the source of the cDNA or gDNA that made up the material.

This clonotype originated in a woman at least 80 years old with active or convalescent COVID-19. Sequenced input: peripheral blood. This chain uses TRBV5-1 with TRBJ2-7; a weak D match, TRBD2 (5 bases). Written as DNA, the CDR3 is TGCGCCAGCAGCTTGTCTCTAGCAACTTACGAGCAGTACTTC. Its protein is CASSLSLATYEQYF.